The source of this TCR beta chain is a study of blood T cell repertoires in COVID-19. Whole-study context: PBMCs, B-cell-depleted T cells, or T cells were the source of the cDNA or gDNA that made up the material.

As processed by the authors: Estimation of nucleated cell counts relied on the amplification of reference gene primers. The assay was immunoSEQ multiplex PCR, and TCRdb's table has in-frame clones only and misses some. That table furnishes V, J and clone size, whereas the DNA furnished D and trimming. The table records about 270,000 clones, 80% to 90% of them present only once. Individuals drawn from approximately 26 US areas were about 18 to 100 years old. After removal of 5 bases from V and 2 bases from J, the junction contained 16 bases not matched to a gene. Germline loops: CDR1 KGHSH, CDR2 LQKENI. This CDR3 contains 18 residues.

The sequencing input was PBMCs or T cells enriched from blood (not recorded which). The chain links TRBV18 to TRBJ2-5, with 8 bases fitting TRBD2. The sequence came from a woman aged 25 to 39 with acute COVID-19. CDR3 amino acids: CASSASPGTRVRQETQYF. CDR3 bases: TGTGCCAGCTCAGCAAGTCCCGGGACTAGGGTTCGACAAGAGACCCAGTACTTC.